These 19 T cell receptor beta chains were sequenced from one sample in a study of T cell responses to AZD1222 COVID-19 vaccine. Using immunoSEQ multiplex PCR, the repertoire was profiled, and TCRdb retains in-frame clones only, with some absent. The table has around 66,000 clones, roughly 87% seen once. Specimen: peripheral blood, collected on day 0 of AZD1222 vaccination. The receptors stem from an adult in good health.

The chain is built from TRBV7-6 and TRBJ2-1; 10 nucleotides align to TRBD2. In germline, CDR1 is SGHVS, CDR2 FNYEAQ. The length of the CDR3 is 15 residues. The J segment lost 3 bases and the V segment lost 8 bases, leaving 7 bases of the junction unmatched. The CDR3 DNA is TGTGCCAGCTCCGAACTAGCGGGAAACTACAATGAGCAGTTCTTC. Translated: CASSELAGNYNEQFF.

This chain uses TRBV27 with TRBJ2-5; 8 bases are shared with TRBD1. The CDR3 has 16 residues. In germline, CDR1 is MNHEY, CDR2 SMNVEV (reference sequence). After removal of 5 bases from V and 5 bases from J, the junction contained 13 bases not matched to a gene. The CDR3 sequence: CASSRSRTGMGETQYF. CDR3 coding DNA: TGTGCCAGCAGTCGAAGTCGGACAGGGATGGGGGAGACCCAGTACTTC.

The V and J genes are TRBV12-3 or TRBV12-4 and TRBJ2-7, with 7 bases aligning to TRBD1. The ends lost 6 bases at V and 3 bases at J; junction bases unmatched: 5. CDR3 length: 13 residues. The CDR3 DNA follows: TGTGCCAGCAGAATGACAGGGCTCTACGAGCAGTACTTC. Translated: CASRMTGLYEQYF.

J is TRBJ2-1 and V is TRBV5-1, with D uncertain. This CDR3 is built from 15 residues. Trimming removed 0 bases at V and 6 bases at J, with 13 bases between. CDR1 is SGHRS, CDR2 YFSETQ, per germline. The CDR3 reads CASSLEVTAGNEQFF. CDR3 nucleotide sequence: TGCGCCAGCAGCTTGGAGGTTACCGCTGGCAATGAGCAGTTCTTC. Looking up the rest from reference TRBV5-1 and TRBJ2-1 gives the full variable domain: KAGVTQTPRYLIKTRGQQVTLSCSPISGHRSVSWYQQTPGQGLQFLFEYFSETQRNKGNFPGRFSGRQFSNSRSEMNVSTLELGDSALYLCASSLEVTAGNEQFFGPGTRLTVL.

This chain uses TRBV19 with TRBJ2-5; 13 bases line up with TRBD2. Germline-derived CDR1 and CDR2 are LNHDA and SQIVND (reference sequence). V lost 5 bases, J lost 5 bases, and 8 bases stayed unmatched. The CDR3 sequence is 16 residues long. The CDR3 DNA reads TGTGCCAGTAGTGTAGGACTAGCGGGAGCGGGGGAGACCCAGTACTTC. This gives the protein CASSVGLAGAGETQYF.

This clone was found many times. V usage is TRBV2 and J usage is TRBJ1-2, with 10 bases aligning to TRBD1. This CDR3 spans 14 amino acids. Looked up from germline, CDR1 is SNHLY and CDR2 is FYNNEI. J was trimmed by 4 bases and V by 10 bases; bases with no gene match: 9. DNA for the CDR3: TGTGCCACTTCCGGGACAGGGGAGACCTATGGCTACACCTTC. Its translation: CATSGTGETYGYTF.

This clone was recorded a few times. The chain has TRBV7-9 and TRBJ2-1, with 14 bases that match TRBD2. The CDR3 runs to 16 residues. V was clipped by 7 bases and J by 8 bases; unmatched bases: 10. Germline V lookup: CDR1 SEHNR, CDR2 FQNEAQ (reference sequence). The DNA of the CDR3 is TGTGCCAGCACCCCCCCGGGACTAGCGGGAGCCTATGAGCAGTTCTTC. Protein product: CASTPPGLAGAYEQFF. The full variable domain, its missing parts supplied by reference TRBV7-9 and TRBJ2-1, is DTGVSQNPRHKITKRGQNVTFRCDPISEHNRLYWYRQTLGQGPEFLTYFQNEAQLEKSRLLSDRFSAERPKGSFSTLEIQRTEQGDSAMYLCASTPPGLAGAYEQFFGPGTRLTVL.

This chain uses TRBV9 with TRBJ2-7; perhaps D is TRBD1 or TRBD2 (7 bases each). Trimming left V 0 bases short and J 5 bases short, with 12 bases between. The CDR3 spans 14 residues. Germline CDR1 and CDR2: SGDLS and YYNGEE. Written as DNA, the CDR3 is TGTGCCAGCAGCGTAGGGGCAGGGGGGGACGAGCAGTACTTC. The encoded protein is CASSVGAGGDEQYF.

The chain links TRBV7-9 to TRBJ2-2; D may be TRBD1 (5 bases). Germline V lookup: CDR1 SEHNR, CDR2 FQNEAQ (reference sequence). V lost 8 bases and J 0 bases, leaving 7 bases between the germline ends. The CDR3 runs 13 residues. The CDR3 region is CASRTPNTGELFF. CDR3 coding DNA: TGTGCCAGCCGGACACCGAACACCGGGGAGCTGTTTTTT.

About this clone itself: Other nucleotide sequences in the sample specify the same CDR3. CDR3 DNA: TGTGCCAGCAGTTTACCCAGCGGGAGGGGTCAAGAGACCCAGTACTTC. This codes for CASSLPSGRGQETQYF. The rearrangement links TRBV28 to TRBJ2-5; 10 bases agree with TRBD2. The V and J ends lost 2 bases and 2 bases, in that order; junction bases with no gene match: 5. Germline V lookup: CDR1 MDHEN, CDR2 SYDVKM. CDR3 length: 16 amino acids.

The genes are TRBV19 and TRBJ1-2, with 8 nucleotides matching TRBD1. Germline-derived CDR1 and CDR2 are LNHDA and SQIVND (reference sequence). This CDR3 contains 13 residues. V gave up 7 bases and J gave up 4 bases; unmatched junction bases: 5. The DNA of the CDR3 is TGTGCCAGTAAGGGGGACAGGTTCTATGGCTACACCTTC. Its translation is CASKGDRFYGYTF.

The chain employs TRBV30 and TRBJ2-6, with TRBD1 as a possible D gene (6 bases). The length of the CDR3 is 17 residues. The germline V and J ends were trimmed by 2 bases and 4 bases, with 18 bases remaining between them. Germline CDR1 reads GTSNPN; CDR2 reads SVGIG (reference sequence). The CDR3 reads CAWSKPTGLAGANVLTF. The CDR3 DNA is TGTGCCTGGAGTAAACCGACAGGTTTAGCAGGGGCCAACGTCCTGACTTTC.

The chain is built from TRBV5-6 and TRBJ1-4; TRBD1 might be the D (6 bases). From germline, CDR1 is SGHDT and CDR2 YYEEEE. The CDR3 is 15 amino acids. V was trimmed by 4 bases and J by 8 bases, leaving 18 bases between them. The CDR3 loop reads CASSTVGGQIEKLFF. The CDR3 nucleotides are TGTGCCAGCAGCACTGTAGGGGGTCAGATCGAAAAACTGTTTTTT.

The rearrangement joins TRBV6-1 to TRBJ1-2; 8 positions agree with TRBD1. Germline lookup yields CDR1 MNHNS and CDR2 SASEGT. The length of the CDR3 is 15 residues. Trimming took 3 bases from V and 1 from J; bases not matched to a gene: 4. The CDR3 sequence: CASSDRDRSNYGYTF. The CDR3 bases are TGTGCCAGCAGTGACCGGGACAGGAGTAACTATGGCTACACCTTC.

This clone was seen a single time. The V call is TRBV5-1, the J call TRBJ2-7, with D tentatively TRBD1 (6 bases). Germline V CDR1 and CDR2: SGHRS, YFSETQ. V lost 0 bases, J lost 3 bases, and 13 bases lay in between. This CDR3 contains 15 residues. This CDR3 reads CASSLGGPTLYEQYF. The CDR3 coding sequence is TGCGCCAGCAGCTTGGGGGGGCCAACCCTCTACGAGCAGTACTTC.

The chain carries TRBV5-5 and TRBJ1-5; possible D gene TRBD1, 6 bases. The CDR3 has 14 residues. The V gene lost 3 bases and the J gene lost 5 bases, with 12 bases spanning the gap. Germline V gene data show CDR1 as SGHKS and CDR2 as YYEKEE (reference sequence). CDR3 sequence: CASSYGSGDQPQHF. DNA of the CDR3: TGTGCCAGCAGCTACGGCTCAGGGGATCAGCCCCAGCATTTT.

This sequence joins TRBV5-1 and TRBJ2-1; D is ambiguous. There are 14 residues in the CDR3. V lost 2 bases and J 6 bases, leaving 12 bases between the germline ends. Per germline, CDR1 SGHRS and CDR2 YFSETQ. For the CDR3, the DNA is TGCGCCAGCAGCTTTTCAGGTTCGGCCAATGAGCAGTTCTTC. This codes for CASSFSGSANEQFF. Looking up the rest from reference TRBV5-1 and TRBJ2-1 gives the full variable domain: KAGVTQTPRYLIKTRGQQVTLSCSPISGHRSVSWYQQTPGQGLQFLFEYFSETQRNKGNFPGRFSGRQFSNSRSEMNVSTLELGDSALYLCASSFSGSANEQFFGPGTRLTVL.

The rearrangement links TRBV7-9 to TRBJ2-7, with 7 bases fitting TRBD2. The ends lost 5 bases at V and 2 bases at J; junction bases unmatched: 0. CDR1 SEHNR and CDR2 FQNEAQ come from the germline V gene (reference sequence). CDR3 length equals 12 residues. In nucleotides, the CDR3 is TGTGCCAGCAGCGCGGGAGCCTACGAGCAGTACTTC. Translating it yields CASSAGAYEQYF. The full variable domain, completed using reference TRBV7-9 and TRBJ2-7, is DTGVSQNPRHKITKRGQNVTFRCDPISEHNRLYWYRQTLGQGPEFLTYFQNEAQLEKSRLLSDRFSAERPKGSFSTLEIQRTEQGDSAMYLCASSAGAYEQYFGPGTRLTVT.

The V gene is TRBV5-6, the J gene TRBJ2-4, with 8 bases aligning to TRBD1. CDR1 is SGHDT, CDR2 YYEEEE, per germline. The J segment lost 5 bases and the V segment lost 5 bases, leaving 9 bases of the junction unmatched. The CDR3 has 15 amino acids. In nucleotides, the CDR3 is TGTGCCAGCAGTTCGAAGGACAGGGTCGAAAACATTCAGTACTTC. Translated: CASSSKDRVENIQYF.